The sequence of this T cell receptor (beta chain) was determined in a study of T cell responses to AZD1222 COVID-19 vaccine. The table came from immunoSEQ multiplex PCR; TCRdb's copy has only in-frame clones and leaves some out. This sample has about 130,000 clones; 86% occur once, and the top ten carry less than 15%. Germline V lookup: CDR1 SEHNR, CDR2 FQNEAQ (reference sequence). The junction had 4 bases not matched to a gene; V was cut back by 5 bases and J by 2 bases. This CDR3 region has 15 residues. The source of this sequence is an adult in good health. The sample was peripheral blood, taken on day 0 of AZD1222 vaccination. J is TRBJ1-5 and V is TRBV7-9, with 9 bases lining up with TRBD1. CDR3 sequence reads: CASSPTGGGNQPQHF. The CDR3 DNA is TGTGCCAGCAGCCCGACAGGGGGGGGCAATCAGCCCCAGCATTTT.